Following are 5 T cell receptor beta chains from one sample sequenced in a study of blood T cells in healthy people across ages. Primed by a sample-barcoded 5' primer and a J-beta primer mix, a second PCR proceeded for about 7 to 11 cycles. TCRdb re-called the 5' RACE reads through MiXCR, storing one row per CDR3 protein. The sample includes approximately 880,000 distinct CDR3 sequences, around 48% of them seen just once. The sample was blood. These receptors were obtained from a man between 25 and 39 years old in good health.

This clonotype was picked up a small number of times. The chain employs TRBV3-1 and TRBJ1-5; D remains ambiguous. Between the trimmed V and J ends, which lost 1 base and 4 bases, there was a span of 8 bases. Looked up from germline, CDR1 is LGHDT and CDR2 is YNNKEL (reference sequence). The CDR3 length is 14 residues. CDR3 sequence (DNA): TGTGCCAGCAGCCAAGGGGTACGAAATCAGCCCCAGCATTTT. It specifies CASSQGVRNQPQHF. The whole variable domain, remainder taken from reference TRBV3-1 and TRBJ1-5, is DTAVSQTPKYLVTQMGNDKSIKCEQNLGHDTMYWYKQDSKKFLKIMFSYNNKELIINETVPNRFSPKSPDKAHLNLHINSLELGDSAVYFCASSQGVRNQPQHFGDGTRLSIL.

This clonotype turned up a few times. V usage is TRBV27 and J usage is TRBJ2-7, with 8 nucleotides matching TRBD1. CDR3 length: 14 amino acids. Germline CDR1 is MNHEY and CDR2 is SMNVEV (reference sequence). V lost 2 bases to trimming and J lost 6 bases; unmatched junction nucleotides: 6. The DNA of the CDR3 is TGTGCCAGCAGTTTAGCCAGGGGGCTCGGCGAGCAGTACTTC. This translates into CASSLARGLGEQYF.

The chain links TRBV12-3 or TRBV12-4 to TRBJ2-1; 9 nucleotides agree with TRBD1. The CDR3 extends over 15 amino acids. The J segment lost 7 bases and the V segment lost 3 bases, leaving 7 bases of the junction unmatched. The CDR3 nucleotides are TGTGCCAGCAGTTTCTTGGGACAGGGAACGAATGAGCAGTTCTTC. It translates to CASSFLGQGTNEQFF.

V gene TRBV7-2 combines with J gene TRBJ2-1; possible D gene TRBD1, 6 bases. V was clipped by 5 bases and J by 1 base, with 18 bases between them. Germline V gene data show CDR1 as SGHTA and CDR2 as FQGNSA. This CDR3 is built from 17 residues. The CDR3 loop is CASSLSSGVGSYNEQFF. CDR3 nucleotide sequence: TGTGCCAGCAGCCTGAGTTCAGGGGTAGGTTCCTACAATGAGCAGTTCTTC.

The rearrangement links TRBV20-1 to TRBJ2-3, with TRBD2 identical over 12 bases. Germline trimming cut 5 bases from V and 1 base from J; bases unmatched to any gene: 4. The germline gives CDR1 DFQATT, CDR2 SNEGSKA (reference sequence). This CDR3 has 15 residues. The CDR3 DNA reads as TGCAGTGCTCCCGGACTAGCGGGGCGCACAGATACGCAGTATTTT. Its protein product is CSAPGLAGRTDTQYF.